The rows below give T cell receptor beta chains drawn from one sample of a study of vaccination effects on CD4 cells after COVID-19. Antigens for these TCRs are unknown. Some clones are missing from TCRdb's copy, which holds only in-frame ones; the method was immunoSEQ multiplex PCR. The data show some 47,000 clones, roughly 70% seen once. Specimen: CD4+ T cells from PBMCs cultured without peptide, collected after COVID-19 vaccination. These receptor sequences come from a human donor who received a COVID-19 vaccine. The CDR3 runs from the conserved cysteine through the conserved F or W. The order of the fields is J gene, clone size, V gene, D gene, CDR3 protein, CDR3 DNA. D genes are given only for firm matches. Not all rows give a size; the values are once, few, many and, for expanded clones, a class.

j_call: TRBJ2-1
clone_size: few
v_call: TRBV10-2
d_call: -
cdr3_aa: CASSEGYGTTYNEQFF
cdr3_nt: TGCGCCAGCAGTGAGGGATACGGGACAACATACAATGAGCAGTTCTTC

j_call: TRBJ1-1
clone_size: -
v_call: TRBV30
d_call: -
cdr3_aa: CAWMVGGDTEAFF
cdr3_nt: TGTGCCTGGATGGTCGGAGGCGACACTGAAGCTTTCTTT

j_call: TRBJ1-5
clone_size: -
v_call: TRBV7-9
d_call: -
cdr3_aa: CASSSRGEDQPQHF
cdr3_nt: TGTGCCAGCAGCTCACGGGGGGAGGATCAGCCCCAGCATTTT

j_call: TRBJ2-3
clone_size: -
v_call: TRBV5-1
d_call: -
cdr3_aa: CASRPDFSHMRDTQYF
cdr3_nt: TGCGCCAGCAGGCCCGACTTTAGCCATATGAGAGATACGCAGTATTTT

j_call: TRBJ1-6
clone_size: -
v_call: TRBV18
d_call: -
cdr3_aa: CASSPSTGIGAYNSPLHF
cdr3_nt: TGTGCCAGCTCACCATCCACAGGGATTGGGGCATATAATTCACCCCTCCACTTT

j_call: TRBJ2-3
clone_size: few
v_call: TRBV24-1
d_call: TRBD1
cdr3_aa: CATSGSTGLTDTQYF
cdr3_nt: TGTGCCACCAGTGGATCGACAGGGCTCACAGATACGCAGTATTTT

j_call: TRBJ2-2
clone_size: -
v_call: TRBV5-4
d_call: -
cdr3_aa: CASSLKSNTGELFF
cdr3_nt: TGTGCCAGCAGCTTGAAGAGCAACACCGGGGAGCTGTTTTTT

j_call: TRBJ2-5
clone_size: -
v_call: TRBV18
d_call: -
cdr3_aa: CASSPPTRRETQYF
cdr3_nt: TGTGCCAGCTCACCACCGACTAGAAGAGAGACCCAGTACTTC

j_call: TRBJ2-1
clone_size: few
v_call: TRBV19
d_call: -
cdr3_aa: CASSSGVNAYNEQFF
cdr3_nt: TGTGCCAGTAGTTCAGGGGTAAACGCCTACAATGAGCAGTTCTTC

j_call: TRBJ2-1
clone_size: -
v_call: TRBV3-1/TRBV3-2
d_call: -
cdr3_aa: CASSLAGTKFNEQFF
cdr3_nt: TGTGCCAGCAGCCTAGCAGGGACGAAGTTTAATGAGCAGTTCTTC

j_call: TRBJ2-1
clone_size: -
v_call: TRBV5-6
d_call: TRBD2
cdr3_aa: CASSPGLAGTNEQFF
cdr3_nt: TGTGCCAGCAGCCCGGGACTAGCGGGCACCAATGAGCAGTTCTTC

j_call: TRBJ1-1
clone_size: -
v_call: TRBV27
d_call: TRBD1
cdr3_aa: CASSQKGQQPLNTEAFF
cdr3_nt: TGTGCCAGCAGTCAGAAGGGACAGCAGCCGCTGAACACTGAAGCTTTCTTT

j_call: TRBJ1-5
clone_size: -
v_call: TRBV3-1/TRBV3-2
d_call: -
cdr3_aa: CASSRGWNQPQHF
cdr3_nt: TGTGCCAGCAGCCGAGGGTGGAATCAGCCCCAGCATTTT

j_call: TRBJ2-1
clone_size: -
v_call: TRBV19
d_call: TRBD2
cdr3_aa: CASSSGSLRGEQFF
cdr3_nt: TGTGCCAGTAGTAGCGGGAGCCTACGCGGTGAGCAGTTCTTC